The 21 T cell receptor beta chains below come from one sample, sequenced in a study of CD8 T cells in ankylosing spondylitis. Study outcomes and limitations: Within ankylosing spondylitis blood, a TCR beta motif made up of several highly homologous variants appeared to be characteristic.

In TCRdb, the 5' RACE reads were re-called with MiXCR into one record per CDR3 protein. Of approximately 550,000 distinct CDR3 sequences in the sample, 10% to 15% were seen once. These TCRs' antigens remain unknown. The specimen sequenced was blood, either unsorted or a sorted T cell fraction (not recorded which). These TCRs come from a male donor with ankylosing spondylitis.

This clonotype has only a few counts. This chain links TRBV4-2 with TRBJ2-1, with D possibly being TRBD1 (6 bases). Germline assignment: CDR1 LGHNA and CDR2 YNFKEQ. V was pared by 1 base and J by 7 bases, with 17 bases between. The CDR3 totals 16 residues. The CDR3 loop reads CASSQASGTRMNEQFF. In DNA form, the CDR3 reads TGTGCCAGCAGCCAAGCTTCCGGGACACGGATGAATGAGCAGTTCTTC.

This clonotype was seen a handful of times. V gene TRBV28 combines with J gene TRBJ2-7; 10 bases align to TRBD1. The CDR3 totals 16 residues. CDR1 and CDR2 (germline): MDHEN, SYDVKM. Trimming cost V 1 base and J 4 bases; bases outside gene matches: 7. The CDR3 DNA is TGTGCCAGCAGTTTATCTCATCCGGGACAGGGGTACGAGCAGTACGTC. This gives the protein CASSLSHPGQGYEQYV.

There are a few counts of this clonotype. The gene calls are TRBV20-1 and TRBJ2-5; TRBD2 might be the D (6 bases). The V and J ends lost 0 bases and 5 bases respectively, with 16 bases between them. Germline V gene data show CDR1 as DFQATT and CDR2 as SNEGSKA (reference sequence). This CDR3 is built from 15 residues. The CDR3 spells CSARDARDLAETQYF. CDR3 nucleotide sequence: TGCAGTGCTAGAGATGCCAGGGACCTAGCGGAGACCCAGTACTTC.

J is TRBJ2-5 and V is TRBV20-1, with unresolved D. V was trimmed by 0 bases and J by 3 bases, leaving 8 bases between them. CDR1 and CDR2 from the germline V gene are DFQATT and SNEGSKA (reference sequence). The CDR3 runs to 13 residues. CDR3 coding DNA: TGCAGTGCTAGAGAGAACCGGAAAGAGACCCAGTACTTC. It codes for CSARENRKETQYF.

This clonotype was recorded a few times. The chain joins TRBV7-9 to TRBJ1-4; 7 positions agree with TRBD1. Germline lookup yields CDR1 SEHNR and CDR2 FQNEAQ (reference sequence). The CDR3 spans 14 residues. V shed 5 bases and J 8 bases; nucleotides not matched to a gene: 8. The CDR3 spells CASSQQGGDEKLFF. CDR3 in DNA: TGTGCCAGCAGCCAGCAGGGGGGAGACGAAAAACTGTTTTTT.

This clonotype turned up a few times. The CDR3 reads CASKNVSGQGLTIGNTIYF. In nucleotides, the CDR3 is TGTGCCAGCAAAAACGTATCGGGACAGGGGTTGACGATTGGAAACACCATATATTTT. The genes are TRBV7-6 and TRBJ1-3; 10 bases align to TRBD1. Losses at the gene ends were 7 bases for V and 3 bases for J; bases not matched to a gene: 18. This CDR3 region has 19 residues. Germline V gene sequence: CDR1 SGHVS, CDR2 FNYEAQ.

This clonotype appeared a few times. This chain joins TRBV4-2 and TRBJ2-7, with unresolved D. Between the trimmed V and J ends, which lost 0 bases and 4 bases, there was a span of 13 bases. CDR3 size: 15 residues. Looked up from germline, CDR1 is LGHNA and CDR2 is YNFKEQ. CDR3 in DNA: TGTGCCAGCAGCCAAGACCCGTTTACGAAATACGAGCAGTACTTC. Translation gives CASSQDPFTKYEQYF.

J is TRBJ1-5 and V is TRBV5-1; D perhaps matches TRBD1 (5 bases). Germline V gene sequence: CDR1 SGHRS, CDR2 YFSETQ. The CDR3 consists of 15 residues. V dropped 4 bases and J dropped 7 bases, with 18 bases sitting between them. The CDR3 here is CASSPDPQGRQPQHF. The DNA of the CDR3 is TGCGCCAGCAGCCCGGACCCCCAGGGAAGGCAGCCCCAGCATTTT.

The sample holds a few counts of this clonotype. The chain couples TRBV12-3 or TRBV12-4 to TRBJ2-1, with TRBD1 identical over 9 bases. V lost 7 bases to trimming and J lost 3 bases; unmatched junction nucleotides: 7. This CDR3 has 15 residues. The CDR3 spells CASTPPGQGYNEQFF. The DNA for the CDR3 is TGTGCCAGCACTCCCCCGGGACAGGGCTACAATGAGCAGTTCTTC.

The chain couples TRBV5-1 to TRBJ1-1; a weak D match, TRBD1 (6 bases). The CDR3 contains 13 residues. The germline V gene encodes CDR1 SGHRS and CDR2 YFSETQ. V lost 3 bases and J lost 11, with 17 bases in between. The DNA for the CDR3 is TGCGCCAGCAGCTCGTCAGGGACAACCGAGGCTTTCTTT. Its translation: CASSSSGTTEAFF.

This clonotype appeared many times. The V gene is TRBV20-1, the J gene TRBJ2-3; 9 bases agree with TRBD2. Germline V CDR1 and CDR2: DFQATT, SNEGSKA (reference sequence). The CDR3 is 15 amino acids. The V and J ends lost 0 bases and 3 bases, in that order; junction bases with no gene match: 4. Here the CDR3 reads CSARESGRRTDTQYF. Written as DNA, the CDR3 is TGCAGTGCTAGAGAGAGCGGGAGGAGAACAGATACGCAGTATTTT.

This clonotype has a handful of counts. The CDR3 region has the DNA TGTGCCAGCAACCTAGGACAGGGGCCCTTCAATGAGCAGTTCTTC. Amino acid sequence: CASNLGQGPFNEQFF. The J gene is TRBJ2-1, the V gene TRBV12-3 or TRBV12-4, with TRBD1 matching 9 bases. V shed 7 bases and J 6 bases; nucleotides not matched to a gene: 10. This CDR3 contains 15 residues.

The genes are TRBV6-1 and TRBJ1-4, with D hard to call. Trimming shortened V by 7 bases and J by 7 bases, and 10 bases separated the two germline ends. CDR1 is MNHNS and CDR2 is SASEGT in the germline V gene. The CDR3 sequence is 12 residues long. The CDR3 region has the DNA TGTGCCAGCACCGAGTTAGGTGAAAAACTGTTTTTT. Its protein is CASTELGEKLFF.

This clonotype was detected only a few times. The chain employs TRBV6-5 and TRBJ1-5; TRBD1 might be the D (6 bases). Germline CDR1 MNHEY, CDR2 SVGAGI. CDR3 length: 16 residues. V was shortened by 3 bases and J by 0 bases, with 12 bases between the two germline ends. CDR3: CASSYQSGDSNQPQHF. The CDR3, as DNA: TGTGCCAGCAGTTATCAGTCAGGGGATAGCAATCAGCCCCAGCATTTT.

This clonotype was recorded at least ten times. The chain is built from TRBV11-3 and TRBJ2-5, with TRBD2 matching over 11 bases. Per germline, CDR1 SGHNT and CDR2 YENEEA. V lost 4 bases, J lost 2 bases, and 6 bases stayed unmatched. CDR3 size: 16 residues. Written as DNA, the CDR3 is TGTGCCAGCAGCTACCGCGGGACTAGCGGACAAGAGACCCAGTACTTC. This gives the protein CASSYRGTSGQETQYF.

The rearrangement uses TRBV20-1 and TRBJ2-3; no clear D gene. The length of the CDR3 is 14 residues. The V end lost 1 base, the J end lost 4 bases, and 12 bases lay between the germline ends. From germline, CDR1 is DFQATT and CDR2 SNEGSKA (reference sequence). The CDR3 is CSARGEVVADTQYF. In nucleotides, the CDR3 is TGCAGTGCTAGAGGAGAAGTCGTCGCAGATACGCAGTATTTT.

The table lists this clonotype with a few counts. The chain carries TRBV20-1 and TRBJ2-5; D is uncertain. Germline CDR1 DFQATT, CDR2 SNEGSKA (reference sequence). Trimming took off 3 bases at V and 1 base at J, with 12 bases between the two ends. The CDR3 covers 14 residues. The CDR3 loop is CSARPRTRQETQYF. Written as DNA, the CDR3 is TGCAGTGCTAGGCCCCGAACGCGCCAAGAGACCCAGTACTTC.

This clonotype was seen ten or more times. The chain is built from TRBV11-1 and TRBJ2-7; 11 bases align to TRBD2. The ends lost 1 base at V and 2 bases at J; junction bases unmatched: 13. The germline CDR1 and CDR2 sequences are SGHAT and FQDESV (reference sequence). The CDR3 is 19 amino acids. In nucleotides, the CDR3 is TGTGCCAGCAGCTTAGGAGGGGGGACTAGCGGCGTTTCCCCCTACGAGCAGTACTTC. Residues: CASSLGGGTSGVSPYEQYF.

The chain couples TRBV29-1 to TRBJ2-1, with unresolved D. Trimming shortened V by 4 bases and J by 0 bases, and 7 bases separated the two germline ends. CDR3 length: 13 residues. Looked up from germline, CDR1 is SQVTM and CDR2 is ANQGSEA. As DNA, the CDR3 is TGCAGCGTTGCGGCAGTCTCCTACAATGAGCAGTTCTTC. This codes for CSVAAVSYNEQFF.

This clonotype has more than one count but fewer than ten. The chain joins TRBV27 to TRBJ2-7; 7 bases are a match to TRBD2. This CDR3 has 13 residues. The V segment lost 4 bases and the J segment 3 bases; nucleotides outside the gene matches: 3. The germline V gene has CDR1 MNHEY and CDR2 SMNVEV (reference sequence). In nucleotides, the CDR3 is TGTGCCAGCAGTTCGGGACTACACTACGAGCAGTACTTC. Its protein product is CASSSGLHYEQYF.

The CDR3 loop is CASSQTGTNTGELFF. The CDR3 nucleotides are TGTGCCAGTAGTCAAACCGGGACTAACACCGGGGAGCTGTTTTTT. The chain combines TRBV19 with TRBJ2-2; D is perhaps TRBD2 (6 bases). This CDR3 has 15 residues. The V end was cut by 5 bases, the J end by 2 bases, with 12 bases between. Germline V gene sequence: CDR1 LNHDA, CDR2 SQIVND (reference sequence).